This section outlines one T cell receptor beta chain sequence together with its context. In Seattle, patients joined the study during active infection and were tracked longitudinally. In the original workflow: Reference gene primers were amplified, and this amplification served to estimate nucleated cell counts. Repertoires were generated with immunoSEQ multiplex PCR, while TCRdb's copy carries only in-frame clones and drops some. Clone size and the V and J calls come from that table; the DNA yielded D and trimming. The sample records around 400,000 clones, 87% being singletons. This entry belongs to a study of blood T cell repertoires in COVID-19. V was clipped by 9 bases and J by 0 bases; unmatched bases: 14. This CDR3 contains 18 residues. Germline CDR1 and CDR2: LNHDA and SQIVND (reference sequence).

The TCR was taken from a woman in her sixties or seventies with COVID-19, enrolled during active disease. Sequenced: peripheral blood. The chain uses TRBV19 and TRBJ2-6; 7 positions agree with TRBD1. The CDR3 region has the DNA TGTGCCAGCGATCCTAGGGGGCAGGATTTCTCTGGGGCCAACGTCCTGACTTTC. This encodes CASDPRGQDFSGANVLTF.